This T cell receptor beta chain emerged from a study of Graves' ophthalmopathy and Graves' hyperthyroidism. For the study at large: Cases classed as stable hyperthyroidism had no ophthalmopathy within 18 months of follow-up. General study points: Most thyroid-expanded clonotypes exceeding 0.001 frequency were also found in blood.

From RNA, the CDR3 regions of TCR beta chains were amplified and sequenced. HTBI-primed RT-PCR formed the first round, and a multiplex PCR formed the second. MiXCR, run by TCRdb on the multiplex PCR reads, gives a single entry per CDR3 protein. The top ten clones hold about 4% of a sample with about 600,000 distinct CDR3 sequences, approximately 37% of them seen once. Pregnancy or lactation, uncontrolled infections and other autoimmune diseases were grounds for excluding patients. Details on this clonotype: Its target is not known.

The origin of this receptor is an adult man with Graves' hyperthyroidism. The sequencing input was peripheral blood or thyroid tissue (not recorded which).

The CDR3, as DNA: TGTGCCAGCAGTTTCAAGGGAATGTTCACTGAAGCTTTCTTT. Translated: CASSFKGMFTEAFF. The chain combines TRBV28 with TRBJ1-1, with D unresolved. The CDR3 contains 14 residues. The V end was cut by 3 bases, the J end by 4 bases, with 12 bases between. Germline values: CDR1 MDHEN, CDR2 SYDVKM.